One sample yielded the 29 T cell receptor beta chains listed below, sequenced in a study of OX40 agonist ivuxolimab in advanced cancers. The method was immunoSEQ multiplex PCR; TCRdb's version includes in-frame clones alone and lacks a portion of them. The sample has approximately 29,000 clones, roughly 84% seen once; the top ten hold roughly a sixth. The source was CD4+ or CD8+ T cells sorted from blood, collected in a trial of the OX40 agonist ivuxolimab. All receptors derive from an adult with an advanced solid tumor such as melanoma, head and neck, liver or kidney cancer.

This clone was counted once. The gene calls are TRBV9 and TRBJ2-1; 7 bases are a match to TRBD2. This CDR3 has 15 residues. In germline, CDR1 is SGDLS, CDR2 YYNGEE. Trimming cost V 3 bases and J 2 bases; bases outside gene matches: 5. The CDR3 region is CASSEGGSPYNEQFF. For the CDR3, the DNA is TGTGCCAGCAGCGAGGGCGGGAGTCCCTACAATGAGCAGTTCTTC.

Here the CDR3 DNA reads TGTGCCAGCAGCCCACGGAGCTCCTACGAGCAGTACTTC. This sequence encodes CASSPRSSYEQYF. The chain recombines TRBV14 with TRBJ2-7; D unclear. CDR3 length: 13 amino acids. V lost 4 bases and J lost 0, with 7 bases in between. Germline V gives CDR1 SGHDN, CDR2 FVKESK.

The chain uses TRBV10-3 and TRBJ2-5; 13 nucleotides line up with TRBD2. CDR1 and CDR2 (germline): ENHRY, SYGVKD. The CDR3 is 19 residues long. The junction had 16 bases not matched to a gene; V was cut back by 4 bases and J by 5 bases. The CDR3 reads CAISVTSGGAYGDGETQYF. As DNA, the CDR3 is TGTGCCATCAGTGTCACTAGCGGGGGGGCCTATGGAGATGGGGAGACCCAGTACTTC.

This clone was seen more than once but under ten times. The chain links TRBV4-1 to TRBJ1-6; D call uncertain. Deletions cut 0 bases from V and 10 bases from J, with 7 bases between. This CDR3 contains 13 residues. Germline V gene lookup returns CDR1 MGHRA and CDR2 YSYEKL. CDR3: CASSQEHISPLHF. The CDR3 nucleotides are TGCGCCAGCAGCCAAGAGCATATATCACCCCTCCACTTT.

This chain connects TRBV7-9 to TRBJ2-2, with a tentative D call TRBD2 (6 bases). The germline gives CDR1 SEHNR, CDR2 FQNEAQ (reference sequence). Trimming stripped 4 bases from V and 5 bases from J, with 14 bases between. The CDR3 runs 15 residues. CDR3 in amino acids: CASSSRDWGTGELFF. As DNA, the CDR3 is TGTGCCAGCAGCTCCCGGGACTGGGGGACCGGGGAGCTGTTTTTT.

This rearrangement joins TRBV7-6 to TRBJ1-2; the match to TRBD1 covers 10 bases. The germline V gene encodes CDR1 SGHVS and CDR2 FNYEAQ. The CDR3 has 15 amino acids. Trimming cost V 4 bases and J 4 bases; bases outside gene matches: 6. The CDR3 protein is CASSSLDRGIYGYTF. CDR3 bases: TGTGCCAGCAGCTCCCTGGACAGGGGGATCTATGGCTACACCTTC. The entire variable domain, with the rest obtained from reference TRBV7-6 and TRBJ1-2, is as follows: GAGVSQSPRYKVTKRGQDVALRCDPISGHVSLYWYRQALGQGPEFLTYFNYEAQQDKSGLPNDRFSAERPEGSISTLTIQRTEQRDSAMYRCASSSLDRGIYGYTFGSGTRLTVV.

The rearrangement joins TRBV29-1 to TRBJ2-2; D not certain. Germline V gene lookup returns CDR1 SQVTM and CDR2 ANQGSEA. V dropped 4 bases and J dropped 7 bases, with 7 bases sitting between them. The CDR3 sequence is 11 residues long. In DNA form, the CDR3 reads TGCAGCGTTGTTGAGATCGGGGAGCTGTTTTTT. Protein product: CSVVEIGELFF.

This chain uses TRBV11-3 with TRBJ2-6, with no clear D. Germline V gene data show CDR1 as SGHNT and CDR2 as YENEEA. Trimming stripped 5 bases from V and 1 base from J, with 21 bases between. The CDR3 runs to 19 residues. The CDR3 spells CASSPRTPNYPSGANVLTF. The CDR3 DNA sequence: TGTGCCAGCAGCCCCCGGACGCCGAACTACCCATCTGGGGCCAACGTCCTGACTTTC.

This sequence joins TRBV5-6 and TRBJ1-2; D gene unclear. The CDR3 contains 13 residues. V gave up 1 base and J gave up 8 bases, with 12 bases separating them. Germline assignment: CDR1 SGHDT and CDR2 YYEEEE. CDR3 residues: CASSLPLGSGYTF. CDR3 DNA sequence: TGTGCCAGCAGCTTGCCCCTCGGATCCGGCTACACCTTC.

The chain combines TRBV28 with TRBJ2-7; D possibly corresponds to TRBD2 (5 bases). The CDR3 loop spans 15 amino acids. Germline CDR1 is MDHEN and CDR2 is SYDVKM. Trimming stripped 2 bases from V and 3 bases from J, with 14 bases between. CDR3 in DNA: TGTGCCAGCAGTTTAACCCTGGGAGTTGACTACGAGCAGTACTTC. Residues: CASSLTLGVDYEQYF.

This sequence joins TRBV6-5 and TRBJ2-7; no clear D gene. The V gene's germline CDR1 is MNHEY and CDR2 SVGAGI. Trimming pared 0 bases from V and 6 bases from J, leaving 3 bases between. The CDR3 runs to 11 residues. CDR3 bases: TGTGCCAGCAGTTACTCGGGCGAGCAGTACTTC. Encoded protein: CASSYSGEQYF.

The gene calls are TRBV9 and TRBJ2-1; 12 bases map to TRBD2. The CDR3 is 16 amino acids. V was pared by 0 bases and J by 4 bases, with 2 bases of the junction left unmatched. CDR1 and CDR2 (germline): SGDLS, YYNGEE. The CDR3 nucleotides read TGTGCCAGCAGCGTAGTTGGGACTAGCGGGTACAATGAGCAGTTCTTC. It encodes CASSVVGTSGYNEQFF.

The chain joins TRBV11-3 to TRBJ2-7; D tentatively reads TRBD1 or TRBD2 (5 bases each). The CDR3 spans 14 residues. Trimming took off 4 bases at V and 2 bases at J, with 12 bases between the two ends. Germline lookup yields CDR1 SGHNT and CDR2 YENEEA. This chain's CDR3 is CASSYRDGTYEQYF. For the CDR3, the DNA is TGTGCCAGCAGCTACCGGGACGGTACCTACGAGCAGTACTTC.

This clone is deemed medium-sized. This sample also contains other DNA sequences that code for the same CDR3. As DNA, the CDR3 is TGTGCCAGCAGTGAACGGCCGTCCGGGGGCTATGGCTACACCTTC. Its translation: CASSERPSGGYGYTF. J is TRBJ1-2 and V is TRBV6-1; D may be TRBD1 (5 bases). CDR1 MNHNS and CDR2 SASEGT come from the germline V gene. Trimming pared 2 bases from V and 4 bases from J, leaving 14 bases between. The length of the CDR3 is 15 residues.

The chain carries TRBV2 and TRBJ1-5; 8 bases fit TRBD1. There are 15 residues in the CDR3. Trimming removed 4 bases from V and 4 bases from J; junction bases left unmatched: 6. Germline V CDR1 and CDR2: SNHLY, FYNNEI. The CDR3 nucleotides read TGTGCCAGCAGTGGCCGGACAGGGTGGAATCAGCCCCAGCATTTT. Its protein product is CASSGRTGWNQPQHF.

V usage is TRBV9 and J usage is TRBJ1-2; possible D gene TRBD1, 6 bases. Germline lookup yields CDR1 SGDLS and CDR2 YYNGEE. Between the trimmed V and J ends, which lost 3 bases and 3 bases, there was a span of 27 bases. The length of the CDR3 is 19 residues. The CDR3 DNA is TGTGCCAGCAGCGGAGCCCAGGTGTATCGAGGGGGTCGCGACTATGGCTACACCTTC. It translates to CASSGAQVYRGGRDYGYTF. The variable domain in full, with the rest retrieved from reference TRBV9 and TRBJ1-2, is DSGVTQTPKHLITATGQRVTLRCSPRSGDLSVYWYQQSLDQGLQFLIQYYNGEERAKGNILERFSAQQFPDLHSELNLSSLELGDSALYFCASSGAQVYRGGRDYGYTFGSGTRLTVV.

In this sample, this clone turned up once. Here the CDR3 DNA reads TGTGCCAGCAGCACCCCAAGGGGGGGGAACACCGGGGAGCTGTTTTTT. Translating gives CASSTPRGGNTGELFF. The chain recombines TRBV9 with TRBJ2-2; D is possibly TRBD2 (7 bases). The CDR3 length is 16 residues. V was pared by 4 bases and J by 1 base, with 14 bases between. Germline lookup yields CDR1 SGDLS and CDR2 YYNGEE.

The rearrangement joins TRBV5-1 to TRBJ1-1; TRBD1 is a possible D gene (6 bases). Germline V gene data show CDR1 as SGHRS and CDR2 as YFSETQ. With 0 bases removed from V and 6 bases from J, the gap between germline ends came to 15 bases. The CDR3 has 15 residues. CDR3 DNA: TGCGCCAGCAGCTTGGAGGGGGGCAGGTGGTCTGAAGCTTTCTTT. This encodes CASSLEGGRWSEAFF.

This chain uses TRBV7-9 with TRBJ2-3, with unresolved D. V lost 3 bases to trimming and J lost 1 base, with 8 bases between them. Germline values: CDR1 SEHNR, CDR2 FQNEAQ (reference sequence). The CDR3 is 14 amino acids. The CDR3 region has the DNA TGTGCCAGCAGCTTTCTAGGCGGCACAGATACGCAGTATTTT. Translated, it gives CASSFLGGTDTQYF.

The V call is TRBV28, the J call TRBJ2-3; 9 positions match TRBD2. The V and J ends lost 3 bases and 5 bases, in that order; junction bases with no gene match: 9. CDR1 and CDR2 (germline): MDHEN, SYDVKM. CDR3 length: 16 amino acids. CDR3 nucleotides: TGTGCCAGCAGTTTTCGTAGCGGGGGAGATCAAGATACGCAGTATTTT. Translating it yields CASSFRSGGDQDTQYF.

The chain couples TRBV11-2 to TRBJ2-1; 8 positions agree with TRBD2. The CDR3 consists of 16 residues. Germline lookup yields CDR1 SGHAT and CDR2 FQNNGV. V was pared by 0 bases and J by 6 bases, with 7 bases of the junction left unmatched. CDR3 protein: CASSLDRPGGSNEQFF. Written as DNA, the CDR3 is TGTGCCAGCAGCTTAGATAGGCCGGGGGGGTCCAATGAGCAGTTCTTC.

The V call is TRBV6-5, the J call TRBJ1-5, with D perhaps matching TRBD1 (5 bases). The germline gives CDR1 MNHEY, CDR2 SVGAGI. V lost 5 bases and J 9 bases, leaving 14 bases between the germline ends. The CDR3 contains 13 residues. The CDR3 reads CASSPYQGGPQHF. The CDR3 DNA sequence: TGTGCCAGCAGTCCCTATCAGGGTGGGCCCCAGCATTTT.

The chain carries TRBV19 and TRBJ1-5; no clear D gene. Germline V CDR1 and CDR2: LNHDA, SQIVND (reference sequence). CDR3 length: 15 amino acids. The V end lost 1 base, the J end lost 2 bases, and 9 bases lay between the germline ends. The CDR3, as DNA: TGTGCCAGTAGTATAGGGGATGGGGGCAATCAGCCCCAGCATTTT. It yields the protein CASSIGDGGNQPQHF. Using reference TRBV19 and TRBJ1-5 for the parts outside the CDR3, the full variable domain is DGGITQSPKYLFRKEGQNVTLSCEQNLNHDAMYWYRQDPGQGLRLIYYSQIVNDFQKGDIAEGYSVSREKKESFPLTVTSAQKNPTAFYLCASSIGDGGNQPQHFGDGTRLSIL.

The chain is built from TRBV11-2 and TRBJ2-1, with 8 bases matching TRBD2. CDR1 SGHAT and CDR2 FQNNGV come from the germline V gene. This CDR3 is 14 amino acids long. With 8 bases clipped from V and 5 bases from J, the junction kept 8 bases outside the gene matches. DNA for the CDR3: TGTGCCAGCCTCTTAGCGGGGAGTAACAATGAGCAGTTCTTC. Translating it yields CASLLAGSNNEQFF. Full variable domain (remainder filled in from reference TRBV11-2 and TRBJ2-1): EAGVAQSPRYKIIEKRQSVAFWCNPISGHATLYWYQQILGQGPKLLIQFQNNGVVDDSQLPKDRFSAERLKGVDSTLKIQPAKLEDSAVYLCASLLAGSNNEQFFGPGTRLTVL.

J is TRBJ2-7 and V is TRBV28; no reliable D call. V lost 3 bases and J 5 bases, leaving 20 bases between the germline ends. The germline gives CDR1 MDHEN, CDR2 SYDVKM. The CDR3 has 16 residues. For the CDR3, the DNA is TGTGCCAGCAGTTTTACCCGGGCCTCCCTAAGGGACGAGCAGTACTTC. As protein: CASSFTRASLRDEQYF.

V and J are TRBV4-1 and TRBJ1-4; the D gene is possibly TRBD1 (5 bases). Trimming removed 3 bases at V and 8 bases at J, with 16 bases between. Germline values: CDR1 MGHRA, CDR2 YSYEKL. CDR3 length: 15 amino acids. In DNA form, the CDR3 reads TGCGCCAGCAGCCACCCACCGGGGGGGAGCGAAAAACTGTTTTTT. Translating gives CASSHPPGGSEKLFF.

V gene TRBV30 combines with J gene TRBJ2-1; a weak D match, TRBD2 (5 bases). The CDR3 covers 13 residues. Trimming took 0 bases from V and 4 from J, leaving 7 bases between them. The germline CDR1 and CDR2 sequences are GTSNPN and SVGIG (reference sequence). Here the CDR3 DNA reads TGTGCCTGGAGTGTCGGGGATTACAATGAGCAGTTCTTC. Its translation is CAWSVGDYNEQFF. The full variable domain, in which reference TRBV30 and TRBJ2-1 provide the parts outside the CDR3, is SQTIHQWPATLVQPVGSPLSLECTVEGTSNPNLYWYRQAAGRGLQLLFYSVGIGQISSEVPQNLSASRPQDRQFILSSKKLLLSDSGFYLCAWSVGDYNEQFFGPGTRLTVL.

The CDR3 reads CASSLGWGTGDTETQYF. The CDR3 DNA is TGTGCCAGCAGCTTAGGATGGGGGACAGGGGACACGGAGACCCAGTACTTC. The chain uses TRBV7-9 and TRBJ2-5, with TRBD1 identical over 10 bases. V shed 1 base and J 5 bases; nucleotides not matched to a gene: 10. This CDR3 has 17 amino acids. The germline V gene encodes CDR1 SEHNR and CDR2 FQNEAQ (reference sequence).

The chain combines TRBV27 with TRBJ2-7; D assignment may be TRBD1 or TRBD2 (5 bases each). Germline CDR1 MNHEY, CDR2 SMNVEV (reference sequence). V was cut by 6 bases and J by 6 bases, with 9 bases left in between. The CDR3 totals 11 residues. CDR3 coding DNA: TGTGCCAGCAGCGCTGGGACCGAGCAGTACTTC. Amino acids: CASSAGTEQYF.